The text below deals with one T cell receptor beta chain. What this receptor recognizes is not known. No base quality information exists; no much larger clone differs at one position. The immunoSEQ Assay, a bias-controlled multiplex PCR, was used to amplify TCRbeta CDR3 regions from genomic DNA. Per the authors' processing: The number of nucleated cells in each sample was estimated by amplification of reference gene primers within the assay. To quantify the absolute abundance of each unique TCRbeta CDR3 rearrangement, sequence reads were collapsed and filtered. For each sample, productive Simpson clonality was calculated as the square root of Simpson's diversity index over productive rearrangements. This is the immuneACCESS table as TCRdb keeps it, with only in-frame sequences that have V and J called. A part of the clones is gone; compared with another copy, unresolved V genes explain less than half, and the rest is unexplained. That table gives V, J and clone size, and the DNA gave D and trimming. This sample gives about 64,000 clones in total; 75% to 90% of them show up just once. The top ten hold around 12% of the sample.

Whole blood was collected in K2EDTA tubes by collaborating institutions according to the institutions' own protocols. For TCRbeta analysis, collaborators shipped samples in one of three forms: frozen whole blood, isolated PBMCs, or DNA extracted from either of those sample types. From its cysteine to its phenylalanine, the CDR3 spans 15 amino acids. The read is trimmed to its CDR3 DNA, 45 bases read in frame from base 1. The germline V gene (reference sequence) yields SGHAT for CDR1 and FQDESV for CDR2. V drops 3 bases and J drops 2 bases, leaving 10 bases in between. This specimen belongs to a study of blood T cell repertoires in COVID-19 (dated by TCRdb to between 2020 and 2021). In the study overall: Collaborator samples came from the United States, Italy and Spain and covered acute and convalescent phases of COVID-19. The prospective study material was composed of cDNA or gDNA derived from T cells, B-cell-depleted T cells, or PBMCs. Where available, HLA class I and class II types were taken from metadata supplied by the sample provider and were not determined by assay-based typing. Subjects who had been exposed to COVID-19, were actively infected with it, or had recovered from it provided the deeply sampled blood TCRbeta repertoires that made up the dataset. Samples came from the ongoing ImmuneRACE study (first 160 participants) plus 1,254 subjects from 6 global collaborators. Sample metadata almost always included a de-identified subject ID, COVID-19 status, age in years and sex. The repertoires were made available in a free public database intended to serve as a resource for research on the immune response to SARS-CoV-2. What the work shows at the level of the full study, not this receptor alone: The quantity of clinical and demographic metadata differed by source and by participant and was supplied without curation.

The sequence derives from a human donor in a cohort sampled during active COVID-19. The chain was built from TRBV11-1 and TRBJ1-4; the D gene identity is not certain. The specimen was peripheral blood. The nucleotide sequence is TGTGCCAGCAGCTTGGGAGGCCAGACTAATGAAAAACTGTTTTTT. This translates into CASSLGGQTNEKLFF.